This T cell receptor beta chain was sequenced during a study of blood T cell repertoires in COVID-19. Study-wide background: The analysed material was cDNA or gDNA that came from T cells, B-cell-depleted T cells, or PBMCs.

The CDR3 loop spans 16 amino acids. Germline lookup yields CDR1 SGHKS and CDR2 YYEKEE (reference sequence). Trimming cost V 3 bases and J 3 bases, with 16 bases left between them. The table lists this clone with a few counts. The authors' processing: For nucleated cells, counts were estimated from reference gene primer amplification. Produced via immunoSEQ multiplex PCR; TCRdb's table is partial and in-frame only. V and J calls and clone size come straight from that table; D and trimming were deduced from the DNA. The sample holds about 200,000 clones; 80% to 90% are singletons and the top ten take 0.75% to 0.95%.

The chain combines TRBV5-5 with TRBJ1-5, with D perhaps matching TRBD1 (6 bases). This sequence was found in a woman aged 70 to 79 with acute or convalescent COVID-19. The specimen sequenced was peripheral blood. The DNA of the CDR3 is TGTGCCAGCAGCTCCGCGGGGGGCCCTTTCAATCAGCCCCAGCATTTT. Protein sequence: CASSSAGGPFNQPQHF.